This TCR beta chain was identified in a study of T cells in tumors after PD-1 blockade. The CDR3 sequence is 14 residues long. V lost 0 bases and J lost 2, with 6 bases in between. The germline V gene has CDR1 SNHLY and CDR2 FYNNEI. Profiled with immunoSEQ multiplex PCR; TCRdb holds only in-frame clones, not every one. The profile covers approximately 47,000 clones, with over 70% appearing a single time and approximately 4.1% taken by the ten largest. The chain has TRBV2 and TRBJ2-3; D gene uncertain. This receptor was obtained from a human donor with basal cell carcinoma. The material was PBMCs, obtained before anti-PD-1 treatment. In nucleotides, the CDR3 is TGTGCCAGCAGTGAAGCTTTCTACACAGATACGCAGTATTTT. Translating it yields CASSEAFYTDTQYF. Using reference TRBV2 and TRBJ2-3 for the parts outside the CDR3, the full variable domain is EPEVTQTPSHQVTQMGQEVILRCVPISNHLYFYWYRQILGQKVEFLVSFYNNEISEKSEIFDDQFSVERPDGSNFTLKIRSTKLEDSAMYFCASSEAFYTDTQYFGPGTRLTVL.